This is a list of T cell receptor beta chains from one sample in a study of response to subunit inactivated influenza vaccine. TCRdb called the RT-PCR reads again in MiXCR, with one record for every CDR3 protein. The sample carries around 600,000 distinct CDR3 sequences, around 11% recorded once. These data also featured in a second study, about T cells expressing NK-cell markers.

Sequenced here: PBMCs from blood, sampled on the day of vaccination. The source is a man aged 50-60 years who received an inactivated influenza vaccine. The CDR3 runs from the conserved cysteine through the conserved F or W. The D gene is left open where the match is weak. Clone size appears in some rows only: once, few, many, or a class for an expanded clone.

J: TRBJ1-2; V: TRBV5-6; D: TRBD1; size: NA; DNA: TGTGCCAGCAGCCGGGACAGGGATGGTGGCTACACCTTC; CDR3: CASSRDRDGGYTF
J: TRBJ2-2; V: TRBV6-2/TRBV6-3; D: NA; size: NA; DNA: TGTGCCAGCAAGCGGACTGGAACCGGGGAGCTGTTTTTT; CDR3: CASKRTGTGELFF
J: TRBJ2-7; V: TRBV20-1; D: NA; size: many; DNA: TGCAGTGCTAGAAAGGGACAATTCTTCTCCTACGAGCAGTACTTC; CDR3: CSARKGQFFSYEQYF
J: TRBJ2-7; V: TRBV7-2; D: NA; size: NA; DNA: TGTGCCAGCAGCTTAGGGGGGTGGGGTAGGGAGCAGTACTTC; CDR3: CASSLGGWGREQYF
J: TRBJ2-2; V: TRBV5-1; D: TRBD1; size: few; DNA: TGCGCCAGCAGCGCCGGACAGGGGGTGTATTCCGGGGAGCTGTTTTTT; CDR3: CASSAGQGVYSGELFF
J: TRBJ2-3; V: TRBV5-6; D: NA; size: few; DNA: TGTGCCAGCAGCTGGGAGCGTACGCAGTATTTT; CDR3: CASSWERTQYF
J: TRBJ2-3; V: TRBV20-1; D: NA; size: few; DNA: TGCAGTGCTAGTCGAGCTGGACCAGATACGCAGTATTTT; CDR3: CSASRAGPDTQYF
J: TRBJ2-1; V: TRBV7-2; D: NA; size: few; DNA: TGTGCCAGCAGCATCGGGTTCAATGAGCAGTTCTTC; CDR3: CASSIGFNEQFF
J: TRBJ2-3; V: TRBV10-1; D: TRBD2; size: many; DNA: TGCGCCAGCAGTGAGTCTTTGGGAGGGACAGATACGCAGTATTTT; CDR3: CASSESLGGTDTQYF
J: TRBJ2-5; V: TRBV6-1; D: NA; size: few; DNA: TGTGCCAGCAGTCCAAAGACGGGGAGAACCCAGTACTTC; CDR3: CASSPKTGRTQYF
J: TRBJ2-7; V: TRBV6-5; D: NA; size: NA; DNA: TGTGCCAGCAGTTACCGAGCAGGTAGCTCCTACGAGCAGTACTTC; CDR3: CASSYRAGSSYEQYF
J: TRBJ2-1; V: TRBV7-8; D: TRBD1; size: NA; DNA: TGTGCCAGCAGCTATAGGACAGGGTGGGTCAATGAGCAGTTCTTC; CDR3: CASSYRTGWVNEQFF
J: TRBJ2-7; V: TRBV28; D: NA; size: many; DNA: TGTGCCAGCAGTTTATTGGGGTCTGGCTCCTACGAGCAGTACTTC; CDR3: CASSLLGSGSYEQYF
J: TRBJ2-3; V: TRBV3-1; D: TRBD2; size: NA; DNA: TGTGCCAGCGAAAACGCGGGGGGATCAGATACGCAGTATTTT; CDR3: CASENAGGSDTQYF
J: TRBJ2-7; V: TRBV11-2; D: TRBD2; size: NA; DNA: TGTGCCAGCAGCCGGCCCGGGACTAGCGGGGTCTACGAGCAGTACTTC; CDR3: CASSRPGTSGVYEQYF
J: TRBJ2-2; V: TRBV9; D: NA; size: NA; DNA: TGTGCCAGCAGCGTAGCCCGGGTAACCCGCACCGGGGAGCTGTTTTTT; CDR3: CASSVARVTRTGELFF
J: TRBJ2-5; V: TRBV10-3; D: NA; size: few; DNA: TGTGCCATAGCCCGCGAGGGCGAGACCCAGTACTTC; CDR3: CAIAREGETQYF
J: TRBJ2-7; V: TRBV6-2/TRBV6-3; D: TRBD2; size: many; DNA: TGTGCCAGCAGCCTTACTAGCGGGGGATCCTACGAGCAGTACTTC; CDR3: CASSLTSGGSYEQYF
J: TRBJ2-3; V: TRBV3-1; D: TRBD2; size: NA; DNA: TGTGCCAGCAGCCAACCGACGTCCCTAAGGCGGGACTACCTCCCCGCAGATACGCAGTATTTT; CDR3: CASSQPTSLRRDYLPADTQYF
J: TRBJ2-2; V: TRBV6-2/TRBV6-3; D: TRBD1; size: few; DNA: TGTGCCAGCAGTTCCGTTGGGACAGGAGGTCTCGGGGAGCTGTTTTTT; CDR3: CASSSVGTGGLGELFF
J: TRBJ2-1; V: TRBV5-1; D: NA; size: few; DNA: TGCGCCAGCAGCTTATATGCTAGCGAAAACAATGAGCAGTTCTTC; CDR3: CASSLYASENNEQFF
J: TRBJ2-3; V: TRBV2; D: TRBD1; size: NA; DNA: TGTGCCAGCAGGAAGACAGGGGTCACAGATACGCAGTATTTT; CDR3: CASRKTGVTDTQYF
J: TRBJ1-1; V: TRBV5-1; D: TRBD1; size: many; DNA: TGCGCCAGCAGCAGGTCGACAGGGGACGATGCGACTGAAGCTTTCTTT; CDR3: CASSRSTGDDATEAFF
J: TRBJ1-4; V: TRBV7-9; D: TRBD1; size: few; DNA: TGTGCCAGCAGCTTTTGGGTAGGGACAGTCGGCGAAAAACTGTTTTTT; CDR3: CASSFWVGTVGEKLFF
J: TRBJ1-1; V: TRBV30; D: NA; size: NA; DNA: TGTGCCTGGAGACGGCCGACAGGGAACACTGAAGCTTTCTTT; CDR3: CAWRRPTGNTEAFF
J: TRBJ2-1; V: TRBV5-6; D: TRBD1; size: few; DNA: TGTGCCAGCAGCCCCCGGGACAGACTTTACAATGAGCAGTTCTTC; CDR3: CASSPRDRLYNEQFF
J: TRBJ2-1; V: TRBV7-3; D: TRBD2; size: NA; DNA: TGTGCCAGCAGCCCAGCCCCTAGCGGGAGTTACAATGAGCAGTTCTTC; CDR3: CASSPAPSGSYNEQFF
J: TRBJ2-3; V: TRBV20-1; D: NA; size: many; DNA: TGCAGTGCTAGGTACGCGGGACCCACAGATACGCAGTATTTT; CDR3: CSARYAGPTDTQYF
J: TRBJ1-3; V: TRBV3-1; D: NA; size: NA; DNA: TGTGCCAGCAGCCAAGGTAGGACAGATGGAAACACCATATATTTT; CDR3: CASSQGRTDGNTIYF
J: TRBJ2-1; V: TRBV12-3/TRBV12-4; D: NA; size: NA; DNA: TGTGCCAGCAGCGCTGCGGGATCTGAGCAGTTCTTC; CDR3: CASSAAGSEQFF
J: TRBJ2-3; V: TRBV4-2; D: TRBD2; size: NA; DNA: TGTGCCAGCAGCCCCCGGGTAGCGGGGAAGGGAGATACGCAGTATTTT; CDR3: CASSPRVAGKGDTQYF
J: TRBJ2-1; V: TRBV20-1; D: TRBD2; size: NA; DNA: TGCAGTGCTTCCCGGACTAGCGGGAGGGAGAATGAGCAGTTCTTC; CDR3: CSASRTSGRENEQFF
J: TRBJ2-7; V: TRBV7-2; D: NA; size: few; DNA: TGTGCCAGCAGCTTATTCGGGAACCCGGGATACGAGCAGTACTTC; CDR3: CASSLFGNPGYEQYF
J: TRBJ1-1; V: TRBV11-2; D: NA; size: few; DNA: TGTGCCAGCAGCAAAGAGGTATACACTGAAGCTTTCTTT; CDR3: CASSKEVYTEAFF
J: TRBJ2-4; V: TRBV7-9; D: NA; size: NA; DNA: TGTGCCAGCAGCTTAGACGCTAGCCGCTCGCACTTC; CDR3: CASSLDASRSHF
J: TRBJ2-7; V: TRBV7-9; D: NA; size: NA; DNA: TGTGCCAGCAGCCCCCGAGGGTACACAGGGCCGTCCTACGAGCAGTACTTC; CDR3: CASSPRGYTGPSYEQYF
J: TRBJ2-5; V: TRBV9; D: NA; size: few; DNA: TGTGCCAGCAGCTTCGGTTGGCCTCTCCAAGAGACCCAGTACTTC; CDR3: CASSFGWPLQETQYF
J: TRBJ2-5; V: TRBV5-1; D: NA; size: NA; DNA: TGCGCCAGCAGGGACCGCGAGACCCAGTACTTC; CDR3: CASRDRETQYF
J: TRBJ1-1; V: TRBV6-5; D: NA; size: once; DNA: TGTGCCAGCAGTTACTCGATAGGACATCGGAACACTGAAGCTTTCTTT; CDR3: CASSYSIGHRNTEAFF
J: TRBJ2-3; V: TRBV5-1; D: TRBD1; size: NA; DNA: TGCGCCACCAGATTGGGACAGGCGTCAGATACGCAGTATTTT; CDR3: CATRLGQASDTQYF
J: TRBJ2-7; V: TRBV3-1; D: NA; size: few; DNA: TGTGCCAGCAGCCAAGCGGCAGGGGTCTACGAGCAGTACTTC; CDR3: CASSQAAGVYEQYF
J: TRBJ2-2; V: TRBV10-3; D: NA; size: NA; DNA: TGTGCCATCAGTGAACTCGGAGGATCGGCGGGGGAGCTGTTTTTT; CDR3: CAISELGGSAGELFF
J: TRBJ2-2; V: TRBV12-3/TRBV12-4; D: TRBD2; size: NA; DNA: TGTGCCAGCAGAACGACTAGCGGGAGCACCGGGGAGCTGTTTTTT; CDR3: CASRTTSGSTGELFF
J: TRBJ2-5; V: TRBV24-1; D: TRBD1; size: few; DNA: TGTGCCACCAGTGAGACCGGGACAGGGGGCGCGGAGACCCAGTACTTC; CDR3: CATSETGTGGAETQYF
J: TRBJ2-1; V: TRBV7-6; D: TRBD2; size: few; DNA: TGTGCCAGCAGCAAGGGACTAGCGGGAGACAATGAGCAGTTCTTC; CDR3: CASSKGLAGDNEQFF
J: TRBJ2-7; V: TRBV11-2; D: TRBD2; size: few; DNA: TGTGCCAGCAGCTTAATGAGGCTAGCGGGGCCCGGTGAGCAGTACTTC; CDR3: CASSLMRLAGPGEQYF
J: TRBJ1-1; V: TRBV18; D: NA; size: few; DNA: TGTGCCAGCTCACCAAGGAGGGGAAATACTGAAGCTTTCTTT; CDR3: CASSPRRGNTEAFF
J: TRBJ2-3; V: TRBV2; D: NA; size: few; DNA: TGTGCCAGCAGACTAGAGGCAGATACGCAGTATTTT; CDR3: CASRLEADTQYF
J: TRBJ2-3; V: TRBV20-1; D: TRBD2; size: few; DNA: TGCAGTGCAACCCAGCGGGAGGGGAGCACAGATACGCAGTATTTT; CDR3: CSATQREGSTDTQYF
J: TRBJ2-7; V: TRBV28; D: NA; size: few; DNA: TGTGCCAGCAGTTTACCACGAGCCTACGAGCAGTACTTC; CDR3: CASSLPRAYEQYF
J: TRBJ2-3; V: TRBV7-2; D: TRBD2; size: NA; DNA: TGTGCCAGCAGCTTAAGTAGCGGGGGGAGCACAGATACGCAGTATTTT; CDR3: CASSLSSGGSTDTQYF
J: TRBJ2-3; V: TRBV5-8; D: TRBD2; size: NA; DNA: TGTGCCAGCTCAGGGACTAGCGGGAGAGAATTCACAGATACGCAGTATTTT; CDR3: CASSGTSGREFTDTQYF
J: TRBJ2-3; V: TRBV5-1; D: NA; size: few; DNA: TGCGCCAGCAGCTTGGCCGAGGGCACTAGCACAGATACGCAGTATTTT; CDR3: CASSLAEGTSTDTQYF
J: TRBJ2-5; V: TRBV10-2; D: TRBD1; size: few; DNA: TGCGCCAGCAGTGAGACAGGGGCCCAAGAGACCCAGTACTTC; CDR3: CASSETGAQETQYF
J: TRBJ2-4; V: TRBV6-1; D: NA; size: NA; DNA: TGTGCCAGCAGAGAGACCTTAGCCAAAAACATTCAGTACTTC; CDR3: CASRETLAKNIQYF
J: TRBJ2-4; V: TRBV6-2/TRBV6-3; D: TRBD1; size: NA; DNA: TGTGCCAGCAGTCCCGGACAGGGGGCAAGAAACATTCAGTACTTC; CDR3: CASSPGQGARNIQYF
J: TRBJ2-5; V: TRBV4-1; D: NA; size: few; DNA: TGCGCCAGCAGCTCGACAGTATTCCAAGAGACCCAGTACTTC; CDR3: CASSSTVFQETQYF
J: TRBJ2-5; V: TRBV5-1; D: NA; size: NA; DNA: TGCGCCAGCAGCTTTAGCGTACCCCAAGAGACCCAGTACTTC; CDR3: CASSFSVPQETQYF
J: TRBJ2-5; V: TRBV10-3; D: TRBD1; size: few; DNA: TGTGCCATCAGTCCCGGGACAGGGACCCAAGAGACCCAGTACTTC; CDR3: CAISPGTGTQETQYF
J: TRBJ2-2; V: TRBV6-1; D: TRBD1; size: NA; DNA: TGTGCCAGCAGTGAGCTGTCAGGGGGCTTGGGGGAGCTGTTTTTT; CDR3: CASSELSGGLGELFF